These 31 T cell receptor beta chains were sequenced from one sample in a study of shared clonotypes between healthy human individuals. The table came from immunoSEQ multiplex PCR; TCRdb's copy has only in-frame clones and leaves some out. The data hold about 680,000 clones, with about 90% observed a single time. Naivety among CD8 cells was defined by CD45RO negativity and positive CCR7 selection, thereby excluding terminally differentiated effector memory CD45RA+ cells. The sequenced sample consisted of naive CD8+ T cells sorted from blood. All receptors derive from a man aged 25 to 40 in good health.

The rearrangement links TRBV10-1 to TRBJ2-1; no definite D call. The germline gives CDR1 WNHNN, CDR2 SYGVQD (reference sequence). The CDR3 consists of 16 residues. With 4 bases removed from V and 0 bases from J, the gap between germline ends came to 13 bases. This chain's CDR3 is CASSGLETASYNEQFF. The CDR3 DNA follows: TGCGCCAGCAGTGGTCTGGAGACCGCCTCCTACAATGAGCAGTTCTTC.

The chain recombines TRBV11-2 with TRBJ2-7; D possibly corresponds to TRBD2 (5 bases). Germline CDR1 reads SGHAT; CDR2 reads FQNNGV. Trimming removed 3 bases from V and 0 bases from J, with 9 bases in between. The CDR3 length is 14 residues. The CDR3 coding sequence is TGTGCCAGCAGCTTTCCTAGCCGCTCCTACGAGCAGTACTTC. Amino acid sequence: CASSFPSRSYEQYF. The entire variable domain, with the rest obtained from reference TRBV11-2 and TRBJ2-7, is as follows: EAGVAQSPRYKIIEKRQSVAFWCNPISGHATLYWYQQILGQGPKLLIQFQNNGVVDDSQLPKDRFSAERLKGVDSTLKIQPAKLEDSAVYLCASSFPSRSYEQYFGPGTRLTVT.

This chain uses TRBV19 with TRBJ2-4; unclear D gene. There are 15 residues in the CDR3. V dropped 5 bases and J dropped 0 bases, with 11 bases sitting between them. Germline lookup yields CDR1 LNHDA and CDR2 SQIVND (reference sequence). CDR3 DNA: TGTGCCAGTAGTCCCCCCACCTTAGCCAAAAACATTCAGTACTTC. Protein product: CASSPPTLAKNIQYF.

The chain uses TRBV5-8 and TRBJ1-1, with 8 bases that match TRBD1. V lost 4 bases to trimming and J lost 4 bases; unmatched junction nucleotides: 6. Germline V lookup: CDR1 SGHTS, CDR2 YDEGEE. This CDR3 comprises 14 residues. The CDR3 DNA sequence: TGTGCCAGCAGCGCACGGACAGGGCCCACTGAAGCTTTCTTT. Translated: CASSARTGPTEAFF. Full variable domain (missing parts from reference TRBV5-8 and TRBJ1-1): EAGVTQSPTHLIKTRGQQATLRCSPISGHTSVYWYQQALGLGLQFLLWYDEGEERNRGNFPPRFSGRQFPNYSSELNVNALELEDSALYLCASSARTGPTEAFFGQGTRLTVV.

This chain joins TRBV27 and TRBJ2-7; unclear D gene. CDR3 length: 14 amino acids. CDR1 and CDR2 from the germline V gene are MNHEY and SMNVEV (reference sequence). Between the trimmed V and J ends, which lost 2 bases and 3 bases, there was a span of 11 bases. The CDR3 bases are TGTGCCAGCAGTTTAGGATCTGGTTACTACGAGCAGTACTTC. Protein: CASSLGSGYYEQYF.

V usage is TRBV28 and J usage is TRBJ1-2; D is unclear. The germline V and J ends were trimmed by 5 bases and 2 bases, with 18 bases remaining between them. The CDR3 sequence is 16 residues long. Germline V gene sequence: CDR1 MDHEN, CDR2 SYDVKM. The CDR3 region is CASSPTGGQWNYGYTF. Here the CDR3 DNA reads TGTGCCAGCAGTCCCACGGGTGGGCAGTGGAACTATGGCTACACCTTC.

As to this clone: Distinct nucleotide sequences in the sample also encode this CDR3. The chain uses TRBV28 and TRBJ2-1; perhaps TRBD2 as D (5 bases). Germline CDR1 reads MDHEN; CDR2 reads SYDVKM. V was pared by 3 bases and J by 0 bases, with 9 bases between. CDR3 size: 15 residues. The CDR3 bases are TGTGCCAGCAGTTTCCGGGAAAGCTCCTACAATGAGCAGTTCTTC. Its translation is CASSFRESSYNEQFF.

The chain uses TRBV7-8 and TRBJ1-1, with 7 bases matching TRBD1. The V segment lost 5 bases and the J segment 3 bases; nucleotides outside the gene matches: 6. Germline V gene lookup returns CDR1 SGHVS and CDR2 FQNEAQ. The CDR3 contains 14 residues. CDR3 sequence: CASSAGGGDTEAFF. In nucleotides, the CDR3 is TGTGCCAGCAGCGCAGGGGGAGGAGACACTGAAGCTTTCTTT.

This chain connects TRBV2 to TRBJ2-1, with 11 nucleotides matching TRBD2. This CDR3 contains 15 residues. Germline assignment: CDR1 SNHLY and CDR2 FYNNEI. V lost 5 bases, J lost 7 bases, and 7 bases stayed unmatched. CDR3 region: CASSTLAGVKNEQFF. CDR3 DNA: TGTGCCAGCAGTACACTAGCGGGAGTTAAGAATGAGCAGTTCTTC.

The rearrangement uses TRBV7-9 and TRBJ2-7, with D tentatively TRBD2 (5 bases). V lost 0 bases, J lost 0 bases, and 9 bases lay in between. The CDR3 sequence is 15 residues long. The germline V gene encodes CDR1 SEHNR and CDR2 FQNEAQ (reference sequence). CDR3 sequence (DNA): TGTGCCAGCAGCTTAGCCGGGATCCTCTCCTACGAGCAGTACTTC. Protein sequence: CASSLAGILSYEQYF.

This clone has more than one count but fewer than ten. V usage is TRBV30 and J usage is TRBJ1-5, with D tentatively TRBD1 (6 bases). The CDR3 extends over 12 amino acids. V was shortened by 1 base and J by 5 bases, with 6 bases between the two germline ends. Germline CDR1 GTSNPN, CDR2 SVGIG (reference sequence). The CDR3 coding sequence is TGTGCCTGGAGTGAGGGGGATCAGCCCCAGCATTTT. Its translation is CAWSEGDQPQHF. Full variable domain (remainder filled in from reference TRBV30 and TRBJ1-5): SQTIHQWPATLVQPVGSPLSLECTVEGTSNPNLYWYRQAAGRGLQLLFYSVGIGQISSEVPQNLSASRPQDRQFILSSKKLLLSDSGFYLCAWSEGDQPQHFGDGTRLSIL.

This clone was observed a single time. The chain has TRBV7-2 and TRBJ1-1; D is perhaps TRBD1 (5 bases). The CDR3 has 14 residues. The germline V gene has CDR1 SGHTA and CDR2 FQGNSA. V dropped 4 bases and J dropped 8 bases, with 17 bases sitting between them. CDR3 region: CASSSVGALGEAFF. DNA of the CDR3: TGTGCCAGCAGCTCCGTCGGGGCCCTGGGGGAAGCTTTCTTT.

This chain joins TRBV13 and TRBJ1-1; a possible D gene is TRBD1 (5 bases). From germline, CDR1 is PRHDT and CDR2 FYEKMQ (reference sequence). The CDR3 loop spans 17 amino acids. The V gene lost 3 bases and the J gene lost 2 bases, with 19 bases spanning the gap. CDR3 nucleotides: TGTGCCAGCAGCTTGGAATCCCTTTGGGGCAGAAACACTGAAGCTTTCTTT. Translation: CASSLESLWGRNTEAFF.

The chain couples TRBV7-9 to TRBJ2-1, with no clear D. Germline lookup yields CDR1 SEHNR and CDR2 FQNEAQ (reference sequence). The CDR3 is 13 residues long. The germline V and J ends were trimmed by 7 bases and 8 bases, with 15 bases remaining between them. In DNA, the CDR3 is TGTGCCAGCACCCCCGAACGGGTTGATGAGCAGTTCTTC. It is translated as CASTPERVDEQFF.

The gene calls are TRBV9 and TRBJ1-1, with D maybe TRBD1 (6 bases). The V and J ends lost 0 bases and 1 base respectively, with 10 bases between them. The CDR3 is made up of 15 amino acids. Germline V lookup: CDR1 SGDLS, CDR2 YYNGEE. CDR3 amino acids: CASSVAGTRNTEAFF. The CDR3 DNA sequence: TGTGCCAGCAGCGTAGCCGGGACAAGGAACACTGAAGCTTTCTTT.

V is TRBV27 and J is TRBJ2-7, with no clear D. V shed 4 bases and J shed 5 bases, with 9 bases lying between them. This CDR3 comprises 12 residues. The germline CDR1 and CDR2 sequences are MNHEY and SMNVEV (reference sequence). The CDR3 here is CASSSRWDEQYF. The CDR3 bases are TGTGCCAGCAGTTCTCGTTGGGACGAGCAGTACTTC.

This chain links TRBV7-9 with TRBJ2-1; D possibly corresponds to TRBD1 (5 bases). Trimming shortened V by 4 bases and J by 9 bases, and 7 bases separated the two germline ends. This CDR3 is built from 11 residues. The V gene's germline CDR1 is SEHNR and CDR2 FQNEAQ (reference sequence). The CDR3 spells CASSSGFEQFF. The DNA for the CDR3 is TGTGCCAGCAGCTCAGGGTTTGAGCAGTTCTTC.

This CDR3 is CASSPGQGVEQYF. For the CDR3, the DNA is TGTGCCAGCAGTCCCGGACAGGGGGTCGAGCAGTACTTC. The rearrangement joins TRBV27 to TRBJ2-7; the match to TRBD1 covers 10 bases. Germline V gene lookup returns CDR1 MNHEY and CDR2 SMNVEV (reference sequence). J was trimmed by 6 bases and V by 5 bases; bases with no gene match: 4. This CDR3 comprises 13 residues.

The chain carries TRBV7-8 and TRBJ2-6; D is perhaps TRBD1 (5 bases). V lost 5 bases and J 8 bases, leaving 16 bases between the germline ends. The germline V gene encodes CDR1 SGHVS and CDR2 FQNEAQ. The CDR3 is 15 residues long. The CDR3 sequence: CASSPGAFPPNVLTF. The CDR3 bases are TGTGCCAGCAGCCCTGGGGCGTTCCCACCCAACGTCCTGACTTTC.

The V gene is TRBV11-2, the J gene TRBJ2-4, with D unresolved. The CDR3 has 16 residues. V was cut by 2 bases and J by 3 bases, with 14 bases left in between. Germline CDR1 SGHAT, CDR2 FQNNGV. CDR3 nucleotides: TGTGCCAGCAGCTTATTCGGTGGTGTAGGCAAAAACATTCAGTACTTC. As protein: CASSLFGGVGKNIQYF.

This clone occurred a few times. The V call is TRBV28, the J call TRBJ2-7; 7 bases are a match to TRBD1. The CDR3 is 15 residues long. Unmatched junction bases numbered 9, after V lost 5 bases and J lost 2 bases. Germline V gene sequence: CDR1 MDHEN, CDR2 SYDVKM. The CDR3 bases are TGTGCCAGCAGTCCGAGCCCTGGGACAGCCTACGAGCAGTACTTC. It codes for CASSPSPGTAYEQYF.

The chain uses TRBV29-1 and TRBJ1-1, with D possibly matching TRBD1 (5 bases). V was shortened by 6 bases and J by 3 bases, with 20 bases between the two germline ends. CDR3 length equals 15 residues. From germline, CDR1 is SQVTM and CDR2 ANQGSEA. The CDR3, as DNA: TGCAGCGTCCTGGGGGGTCCCGGACTGGACACTGAAGCTTTCTTT. It encodes CSVLGGPGLDTEAFF.

V is TRBV7-9 and J is TRBJ2-2; a weak D match, TRBD1 (5 bases). V lost 5 bases and J 2 bases, leaving 12 bases between the germline ends. This CDR3 region has 15 residues. Germline CDR1 reads SEHNR; CDR2 reads FQNEAQ (reference sequence). The CDR3 DNA reads as TGTGCCAGCAGCCCGTGGGGCCTAAACACCGGGGAGCTGTTTTTT. This encodes CASSPWGLNTGELFF.

The chain recombines TRBV5-1 with TRBJ2-1; TRBD2 might be the D (5 bases). CDR3 length: 19 amino acids. Germline V gene data show CDR1 as SGHRS and CDR2 as YFSETQ. V was pared by 1 base and J by 0 bases, with 20 bases between. The CDR3 here is CASSLFLAGRTSSYNEQFF. CDR3 nucleotide sequence: TGCGCCAGCAGCTTGTTCCTCGCGGGTCGCACAAGCTCCTACAATGAGCAGTTCTTC. Complete variable domain (other parts from reference TRBV5-1 and TRBJ2-1): KAGVTQTPRYLIKTRGQQVTLSCSPISGHRSVSWYQQTPGQGLQFLFEYFSETQRNKGNFPGRFSGRQFSNSRSEMNVSTLELGDSALYLCASSLFLAGRTSSYNEQFFGPGTRLTVL.

This chain joins TRBV27 and TRBJ2-3, with TRBD2 identical over 9 bases. Germline assignment: CDR1 MNHEY and CDR2 SMNVEV (reference sequence). The CDR3 runs to 15 residues. The V segment lost 1 base and the J segment 6 bases; nucleotides outside the gene matches: 5. CDR3 in DNA: TGTGCCAGCAGTTTATTAGCGGGAGTCCTGGATACGCAGTATTTT. Encoded protein: CASSLLAGVLDTQYF.

A word on this clone: This specimen includes other DNA sequences encoding the same CDR3. This chain joins TRBV7-9 and TRBJ2-5; 7 positions match TRBD1. Trimming at V came to 1 base and at J to 3 bases, leaving 2 bases not matched to a gene. Germline CDR1 and CDR2: SEHNR and FQNEAQ (reference sequence). The CDR3 extends over 14 amino acids. CDR3 sequence (DNA): TGTGCCAGCAGCTTAGTCCAGGGGGAAGAGACCCAGTACTTC. Protein product: CASSLVQGEETQYF. Drawing the rest from reference TRBV7-9 and TRBJ2-5, the complete variable domain is DTGVSQNPRHKITKRGQNVTFRCDPISEHNRLYWYRQTLGQGPEFLTYFQNEAQLEKSRLLSDRFSAERPKGSFSTLEIQRTEQGDSAMYLCASSLVQGEETQYFGPGTRLLVL.

The rearrangement uses TRBV27 and TRBJ2-5, with D possibly TRBD1 on 6 matching bases. The J call may not be correct, given that the DNA end is closer to TRBJ2-7. The CDR3 consists of 14 residues. Germline CDR1 MNHEY, CDR2 SMNVEV (reference sequence). The CDR3 protein is CASSTRGFAYEQYF. CDR3 sequence (DNA): TGTGCCAGCAGTACCAGGGGCTTTGCCTACGAGCAGTACTTC.

The chain is built from TRBV13 and TRBJ2-1; perhaps TRBD2 as D (5 bases). The CDR3 length is 16 residues. Trimming cost V 3 bases and J 2 bases, with 14 bases left between them. In germline, CDR1 is PRHDT, CDR2 FYEKMQ (reference sequence). The DNA for the CDR3 is TGTGCCAGCAGCTTTAGCGTGGACCTACCCTACAATGAGCAGTTCTTC. It codes for CASSFSVDLPYNEQFF.

The chain employs TRBV7-8 and TRBJ1-5, with D perhaps TRBD1 (5 bases). There are 14 residues in the CDR3. Germline lookup yields CDR1 SGHVS and CDR2 FQNEAQ. V dropped 1 base and J dropped 7 bases, with 11 bases sitting between them. For the CDR3, the DNA is TGTGCCAGCAGCTTAGGGGGGATTGGGCAGCCCCAGCATTTT. Its protein is CASSLGGIGQPQHF.

The V gene is TRBV4-2, the J gene TRBJ2-1; TRBD2 agrees at 11 bases. The ends lost 0 bases at V and 2 bases at J; junction bases unmatched: 9. Germline CDR1 reads LGHNA; CDR2 reads YNFKEQ. This CDR3 has 19 residues. CDR3 in amino acids: CASSQDLAGGGSTYNEQFF. CDR3 coding DNA: TGTGCCAGCAGCCAAGATTTAGCGGGAGGGGGATCCACCTACAATGAGCAGTTCTTC.

This clone was detected a few times. This chain uses TRBV6-5 with TRBJ1-2, with no clear D. Between the trimmed V and J ends, which lost 5 bases and 6 bases, there was a span of 7 bases. Per germline, CDR1 MNHEY and CDR2 SVGAGI. The CDR3 consists of 11 residues. The CDR3 sequence is CASSLGDGYTF. CDR3 bases: TGTGCCAGCAGTCTGGGTGATGGCTACACCTTC.